This T cell receptor (beta chain) comes out of a study of blood T cell repertoires in COVID-19. Background on the study: The study drew acute and convalescent COVID-19 samples from the United States, Italy and Spain.

Followed longitudinally, the Seattle patients had been enrolled during active infection. The repertoire was sequenced with immunoSEQ multiplex PCR; TCRdb's copy has only in-frame clones and lacks some. Among fewer than 700,000 clones listed, about 89% were seen once. J lost 2 bases, V lost 2 bases, and 6 bases had no gene match. Germline-derived CDR1 and CDR2 are MNHNS and SASEGT. The CDR3 runs 16 residues. Sequenced material: peripheral blood. The rearrangement uses TRBV6-1 and TRBJ1-5; TRBD1 agrees at 7 bases. The receptor's source is a woman in her forties or fifties with COVID-19, enrolled during active disease. CDR3 DNA sequence: TGTGCCAGCAGTGAACGGTGGACAGGTGGCAATCAGCCCCAGCATTTT. Translated, it gives CASSERWTGGNQPQHF.